These 19 T cell receptor beta chains originate from one sample sequenced in a study of metastatic and nonmetastatic thyroid tumors. Ahead of thyroid surgery, no patient had received treatment of any kind. MiXCR reprocessed the PCR reads for TCRdb. The sample carries about 38,000 clones, about 24% recorded once. Sequencing was performed on blood. The source of these receptors is a female donor with papillary thyroid cancer or a benign thyroid nodule (not recorded which). Some clones in this sample may be carry-over from other donors' samples.

This clone showed up just a few times. J is TRBJ1-6 and V is TRBV28; 7 nucleotides agree with TRBD1. The CDR3 has 15 residues. Germline CDR1 reads MDHEN; CDR2 reads SYDVKM. V was pared by 7 bases and J by 7 bases, with 10 bases of the junction left unmatched. The CDR3 DNA sequence: TGTGCCAGCATCCTAGACAGGGTCGGGAATTCACCCCTCCACTTT. This encodes CASILDRVGNSPLHF. Combining the CDR3 with reference TRBV28 and TRBJ1-6 gives the whole variable domain DVKVTQSSRYLVKRTGEKVFLECVQDMDHENMFWYRQDPGLGLRLIYFSYDVKMKEKGDIPEGYSVSREKKERFSLILESASTNQTSMYLCASILDRVGNSPLHFGNGTRLTVT.

As to this clone: One end of the junction varies from germline; a read error may be responsible. The chain links TRBV6-5 to TRBJ1-1; the D gene is possibly TRBD1 (5 bases). Germline CDR1 is MNHEY and CDR2 is SVGAGI. The CDR3 spans 14 residues. The chain's CDR3 is CASSWGRPNTEAFF. The CDR3 DNA follows: TGTGCCAGCAGTTGGGGACGTCCTAACACTGAAGCCTTCTTT.

V is TRBV10-2 and J is TRBJ1-2; unclear D gene. The CDR3 consists of 12 residues. V dropped 7 bases and J dropped 2 bases, with 8 bases sitting between them. CDR1 WSHSY and CDR2 SAAADI come from the germline V gene. CDR3 DNA: TGCGCCAGCACCCCTGCCAACTATGGCTACACCTTC. Translated: CASTPANYGYTF.

This clone was found many times. The chain uses TRBV28 and TRBJ1-1; TRBD1 agrees at 10 bases. The CDR3 covers 15 residues. Germline CDR1 is MDHEN and CDR2 is SYDVKM. V lost 4 bases and J lost 3; bases outside the gene matches: 5. The CDR3 loop reads CASSSQGQGYTEAFF. Here the CDR3 DNA reads TGTGCCAGCAGTTCCCAGGGACAGGGGTACACTGAAGCTTTCTTT.

This clone appeared a single time. J is TRBJ1-1 and V is TRBV12-5, with D perhaps matching TRBD1 (5 bases). Looked up from germline, CDR1 is LGHNT and CDR2 is FRNRAP. This CDR3 region has 12 residues. Between the trimmed V and J ends, which lost 6 bases and 8 bases, there was a span of 13 bases. The CDR3 nucleotides read TGTGCTAGTGGGTTTGGGGGGTCAGAAGCTTTCTTT. It specifies CASGFGGSEAFF.

In its sample, this clone was seen many times. The V and J genes are TRBV19 and TRBJ2-2; TRBD2 matches 7 bases. This CDR3 contains 16 residues. The junction had 9 bases not matched to a gene; V was cut back by 4 bases and J by 4 bases. Germline V lookup: CDR1 LNHDA, CDR2 SQIVND (reference sequence). In DNA, the CDR3 is TGTGCCAGTAGTAGGCCCGGGGTAGCGGGCACCGGGGAGCTGTTTTTT. Protein: CASSRPGVAGTGELFF. The variable domain in full, with the rest retrieved from reference TRBV19 and TRBJ2-2, is DGGITQSPKYLFRKEGQNVTLSCEQNLNHDAMYWYRQDPGQGLRLIYYSQIVNDFQKGDIAEGYSVSREKKESFPLTVTSAQKNPTAFYLCASSRPGVAGTGELFFGEGSRLTVL.

This clone was detected a few times. The J gene is TRBJ1-2, the V gene TRBV2; D remains ambiguous. V lost 6 bases and J lost 0, with 11 bases in between. The CDR3 runs to 14 residues. The germline V gene has CDR1 SNHLY and CDR2 FYNNEI. The chain's CDR3 is CASRASGTNYGYTF. In nucleotides, the CDR3 is TGTGCCAGCAGAGCCTCCGGGACTAACTATGGCTACACCTTC. The full variable domain, rest sourced from reference TRBV2 and TRBJ1-2, is EPEVTQTPSHQVTQMGQEVILRCVPISNHLYFYWYRQILGQKVEFLVSFYNNEISEKSEIFDDQFSVERPDGSNFTLKIRSTKLEDSAMYFCASRASGTNYGYTFGSGTRLTVV.

Only a few counts were recorded for this clone. The chain uses TRBV20-1 and TRBJ1-6, with unresolved D. The germline V and J ends were trimmed by 3 bases and 2 bases, with 17 bases remaining between them. From germline, CDR1 is DFQATT and CDR2 SNEGSKA (reference sequence). The CDR3 consists of 17 residues. In DNA, the CDR3 is TGCAGTGCTAGTGGGTGGAGTGAGAGGGCCTATAATTCACCCCTCCACTTT. Its translation is CSASGWSERAYNSPLHF.

In this sample, this clone is medium-sized. The J gene is TRBJ2-7, the V gene TRBV27; 8 positions match TRBD2. The V and J ends lost 3 bases and 1 base, in that order; junction bases with no gene match: 5. The CDR3 has 15 residues. CDR1 and CDR2 (germline): MNHEY, SMNVEV (reference sequence). This CDR3 is CASSFGGAESYEQYF. CDR3 nucleotides: TGTGCCAGCAGTTTCGGGGGGGCCGAATCCTACGAGCAGTACTTC.

This clone was found many times. The junction departs from the called germline gene at one end, perhaps through a read error. The same CDR3 is also encoded by other DNA sequences in this sample. The CDR3 spells CASSQDSGLVTYNEQFF. The CDR3 nucleotides read TGTGCCAGCAGCCAAGACTCGGGACTAGTTACTTACAATGAGCAGTTCTTC. The V call is TRBV4-1, the J call TRBJ2-1; 8 nucleotides agree with TRBD2. Germline V gene lookup returns CDR1 MGHRA and CDR2 YSYEKL. This CDR3 comprises 17 residues.

The rearrangement joins TRBV6-1 to TRBJ2-1; tentative D call: TRBD2 (5 bases). Germline CDR1 is MNHNS and CDR2 is SASEGT. V lost 7 bases, J lost 6 bases, and 7 bases lay in between. The CDR3 spans 11 residues. As DNA, the CDR3 is TGTGCCAGCAATCGGGGCAATGAGCAGTTCTTC. Translated: CASNRGNEQFF.

In this sample, this clone is medium-sized. V gene TRBV20-1 combines with J gene TRBJ1-2, with D possibly TRBD1 on 6 matching bases. Germline CDR1 is DFQATT and CDR2 is SNEGSKA (reference sequence). The CDR3 sequence is 15 residues long. V shed 1 base and J shed 0 bases, with 12 bases lying between them. This chain's CDR3 is CSARAGVPSNYGYTF. CDR3 DNA sequence: TGCAGTGCTAGAGCAGGGGTCCCCTCTAACTATGGCTACACCTTC.

This clone was counted a few times. The rearrangement links TRBV28 to TRBJ2-3; D is possibly TRBD2 (6 bases). This CDR3 spans 16 amino acids. With 4 bases removed from V and 0 bases from J, the gap between germline ends came to 14 bases. From germline, CDR1 is MDHEN and CDR2 SYDVKM. The CDR3 loop is CASSSMDYSSTDTQYF. CDR3 nucleotide sequence: TGTGCCAGCAGTTCAATGGACTATTCTAGCACAGATACGCAGTATTTT.

The sample holds a few counts of this clone. Relative to the germline gene, one junction end is altered; a read error may explain this. The chain couples TRBV6-2 or TRBV6-3 to TRBJ2-2, with D tentatively TRBD2 (6 bases). Germline lookup yields CDR1 MNHEY and CDR2 SVGEGT. This CDR3 spans 15 amino acids. CDR3 coding DNA: TGTGCCAGCAGCTTCGGGACTCTGGACACCGGGGAGCCGTTTTTT. Translating gives CASSFGTLDTGEPFF.

The rearrangement links TRBV5-1 to TRBJ2-2, with 10 bases identical to TRBD1. Losses at the gene ends were 4 bases for V and 6 bases for J; bases not matched to a gene: 6. CDR1 is SGHRS, CDR2 YFSETQ, per germline. The CDR3 is 15 amino acids. The CDR3 nucleotides are TGCGCCAGCAGCGCCGGGACAGGGGCGTCCGGGGAGCTGTTTTTT. Encoded protein: CASSAGTGASGELFF.

The chain links TRBV20-1 to TRBJ1-5; 7 bases are a match to TRBD1. The V gene end was trimmed by 6 bases and the J gene end by 4 bases; junction bases not matched to a gene: 12. This CDR3 region has 15 residues. The V gene's germline CDR1 is DFQATT and CDR2 SNEGSKA (reference sequence). The CDR3 is CSAVRQGELNQPQHF. Written as DNA, the CDR3 is TGCAGTGCGGTTAGACAGGGAGAATTGAATCAGCCCCAGCATTTT.

The J gene is TRBJ2-7, the V gene TRBV7-8, with 9 bases aligning to TRBD2. There are 18 residues in the CDR3. Germline values: CDR1 SGHVS, CDR2 FQNEAQ. V lost 1 base and J lost 0; bases outside the gene matches: 10. The CDR3 DNA reads as TGTGCCAGCAGCTTAGAGGCGGGAGGGCCGGTAGCCTCCTACGAGCAGTACTTC. This translates into CASSLEAGGPVASYEQYF.

The V call is TRBV28, the J call TRBJ1-5; no definite D call. Germline CDR1 and CDR2: MDHEN and SYDVKM. CDR3 length equals 15 residues. The DNA for the CDR3 is TGTGAAAGCATGCTTTGGGGAGAGGGCAATCAGCCCCAGCATTTT. This translates into CESMLWGEGNQPQHF.

This clone was observed many times. The rearrangement links TRBV7-2 to TRBJ1-1; D is perhaps TRBD1 (5 bases). This CDR3 is 14 amino acids long. The V gene lost 5 bases and the J gene lost 4 bases, with 14 bases spanning the gap. The germline gives CDR1 SGHTA, CDR2 FQGNSA. For the CDR3, the DNA is TGTGCCAGCAGCGCGACAGCGGTACGCACTGAAGCTTTCTTT. Translation: CASSATAVRTEAFF.